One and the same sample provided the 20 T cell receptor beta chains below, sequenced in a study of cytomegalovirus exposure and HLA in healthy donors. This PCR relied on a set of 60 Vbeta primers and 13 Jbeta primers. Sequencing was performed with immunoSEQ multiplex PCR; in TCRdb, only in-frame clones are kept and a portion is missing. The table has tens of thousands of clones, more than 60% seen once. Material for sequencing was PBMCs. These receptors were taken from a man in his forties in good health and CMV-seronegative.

CDR3 bases: TGTGCCAGCAGCCACATCGGTAACGACCCCGATCAGGTCTATGGCTACACCTTC. Translated, it gives CASSHIGNDPDQVYGYTF. The rearrangement joins TRBV28 to TRBJ1-2; no clear D gene. The germline gives CDR1 MDHEN, CDR2 SYDVKM. The V and J ends lost 6 bases and 4 bases respectively, with 27 bases between them. The CDR3 loop spans 18 amino acids.

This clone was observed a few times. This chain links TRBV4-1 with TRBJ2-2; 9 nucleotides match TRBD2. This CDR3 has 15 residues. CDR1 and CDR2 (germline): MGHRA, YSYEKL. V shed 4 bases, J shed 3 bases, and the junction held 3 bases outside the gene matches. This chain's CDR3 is CASSPRLADTGELFF. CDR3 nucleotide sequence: TGCGCCAGCAGCCCAAGACTAGCGGACACCGGGGAGCTGTTTTTT.

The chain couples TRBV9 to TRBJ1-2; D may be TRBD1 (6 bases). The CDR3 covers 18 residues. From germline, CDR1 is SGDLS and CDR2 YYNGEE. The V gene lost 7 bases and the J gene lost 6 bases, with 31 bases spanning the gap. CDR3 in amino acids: CASRLRVVLYRGGHGYTF. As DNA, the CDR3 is TGTGCCAGCCGTCTTCGCGTGGTCCTCTATCGGGGGGGCCATGGCTACACCTTC.

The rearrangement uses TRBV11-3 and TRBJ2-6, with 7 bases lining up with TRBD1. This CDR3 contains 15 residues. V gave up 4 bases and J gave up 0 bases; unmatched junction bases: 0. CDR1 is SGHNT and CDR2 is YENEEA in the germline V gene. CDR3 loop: CASSSGGSGANVLTF. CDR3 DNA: TGTGCCAGCAGCTCAGGGGGCTCTGGGGCCAACGTCCTGACTTTC.

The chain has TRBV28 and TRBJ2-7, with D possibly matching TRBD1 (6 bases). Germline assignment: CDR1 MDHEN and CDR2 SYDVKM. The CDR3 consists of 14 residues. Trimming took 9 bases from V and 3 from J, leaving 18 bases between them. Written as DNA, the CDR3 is TGTGCCAGTGAACGACAGGCTGGGTACTACGAGCAGTACTTC. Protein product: CASERQAGYYEQYF.

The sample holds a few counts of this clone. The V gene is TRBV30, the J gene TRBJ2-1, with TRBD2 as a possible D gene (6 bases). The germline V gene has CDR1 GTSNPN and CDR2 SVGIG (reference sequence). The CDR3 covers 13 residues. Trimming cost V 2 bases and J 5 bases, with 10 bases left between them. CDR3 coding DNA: TGTGCCTGGAGTCCGGGACTTCACAATGAGCAGTTCTTC. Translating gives CAWSPGLHNEQFF.

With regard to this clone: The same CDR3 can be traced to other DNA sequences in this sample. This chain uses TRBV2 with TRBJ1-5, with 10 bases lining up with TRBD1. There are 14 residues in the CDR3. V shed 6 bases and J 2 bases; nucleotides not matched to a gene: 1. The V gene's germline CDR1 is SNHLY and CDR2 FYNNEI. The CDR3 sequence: CASSGTGGNQPQHF. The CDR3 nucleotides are TGTGCCAGCAGCGGGACAGGGGGCAATCAGCCCCAGCATTTT.

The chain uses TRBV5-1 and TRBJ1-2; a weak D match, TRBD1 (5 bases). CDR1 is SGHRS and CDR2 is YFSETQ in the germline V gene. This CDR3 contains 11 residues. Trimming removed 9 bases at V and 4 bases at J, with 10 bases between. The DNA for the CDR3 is TGCGCCATCTCCCAGGGCTATGGCTACACCTTC. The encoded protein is CAISQGYGYTF.

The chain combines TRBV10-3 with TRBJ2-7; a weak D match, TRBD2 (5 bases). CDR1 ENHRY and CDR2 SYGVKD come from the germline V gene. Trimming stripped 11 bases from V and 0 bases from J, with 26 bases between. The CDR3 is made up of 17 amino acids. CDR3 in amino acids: CAAAPGAAQWSSYEQYF. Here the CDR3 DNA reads TGTGCCGCCGCCCCAGGAGCGGCCCAATGGAGCTCCTACGAGCAGTACTTC.

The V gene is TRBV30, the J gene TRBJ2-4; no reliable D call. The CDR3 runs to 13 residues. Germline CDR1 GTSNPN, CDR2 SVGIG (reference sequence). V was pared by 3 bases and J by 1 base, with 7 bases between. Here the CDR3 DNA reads TGTGCCTGGAGACCAGATGCCAAAAACATTCAGTACTTC. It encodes CAWRPDAKNIQYF.

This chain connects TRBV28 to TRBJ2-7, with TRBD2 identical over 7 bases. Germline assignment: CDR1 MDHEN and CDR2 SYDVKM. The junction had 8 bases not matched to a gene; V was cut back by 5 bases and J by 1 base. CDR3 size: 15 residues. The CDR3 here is CASSRGLDPSYEQYF. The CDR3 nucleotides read TGTGCCAGCAGTCGCGGACTAGATCCGTCCTACGAGCAGTACTTC.

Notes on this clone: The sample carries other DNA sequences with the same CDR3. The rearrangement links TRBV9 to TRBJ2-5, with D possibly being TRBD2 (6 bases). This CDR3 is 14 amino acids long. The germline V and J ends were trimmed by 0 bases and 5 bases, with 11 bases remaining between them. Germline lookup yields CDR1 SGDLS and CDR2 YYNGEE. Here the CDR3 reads CASSVGGSGETQYF. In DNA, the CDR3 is TGTGCCAGCAGCGTAGGGGGGAGCGGGGAGACCCAGTACTTC.

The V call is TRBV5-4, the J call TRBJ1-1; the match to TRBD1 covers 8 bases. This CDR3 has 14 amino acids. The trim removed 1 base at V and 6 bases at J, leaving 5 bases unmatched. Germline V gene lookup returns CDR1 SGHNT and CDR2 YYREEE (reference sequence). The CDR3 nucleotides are TGTGCCAGCAGCTTGACAGGGGGGATCCCTGAAGCTTTCTTT. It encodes CASSLTGGIPEAFF.

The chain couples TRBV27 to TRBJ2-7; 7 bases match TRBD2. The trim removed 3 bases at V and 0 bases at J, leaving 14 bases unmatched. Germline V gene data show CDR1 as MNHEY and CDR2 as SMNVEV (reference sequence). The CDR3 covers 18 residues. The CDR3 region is CASSFGLRVGGSSYEQYF. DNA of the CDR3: TGTGCCAGCAGTTTTGGGCTCCGAGTTGGCGGGAGCTCCTACGAGCAGTACTTC.

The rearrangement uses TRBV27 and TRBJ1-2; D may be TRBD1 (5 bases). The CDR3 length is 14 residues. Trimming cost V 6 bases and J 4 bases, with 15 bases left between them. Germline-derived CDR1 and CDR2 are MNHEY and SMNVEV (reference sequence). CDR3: CASSSWGGFYGYTF. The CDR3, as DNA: TGTGCCAGCAGCTCGTGGGGGGGGTTCTATGGCTACACCTTC.

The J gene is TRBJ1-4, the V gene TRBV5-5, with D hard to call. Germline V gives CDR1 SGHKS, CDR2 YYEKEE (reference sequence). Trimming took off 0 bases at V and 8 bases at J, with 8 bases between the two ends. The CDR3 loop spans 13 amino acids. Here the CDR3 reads CASSLGAWEKLFF. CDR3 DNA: TGTGCCAGCAGCTTGGGGGCGTGGGAAAAACTGTTTTTT.

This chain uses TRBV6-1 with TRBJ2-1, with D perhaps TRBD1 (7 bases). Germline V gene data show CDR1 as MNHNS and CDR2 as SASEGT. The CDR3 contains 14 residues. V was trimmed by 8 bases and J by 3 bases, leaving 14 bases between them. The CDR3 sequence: CASLDRRDYNEQFF. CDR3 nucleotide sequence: TGTGCCAGCTTGGACAGGAGGGACTACAATGAGCAGTTCTTC.

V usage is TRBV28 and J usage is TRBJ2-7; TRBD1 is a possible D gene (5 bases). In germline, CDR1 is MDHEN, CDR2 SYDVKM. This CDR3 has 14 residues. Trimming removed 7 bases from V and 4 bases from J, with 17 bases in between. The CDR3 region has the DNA TGTGCCAGCACGCCGACAGTTTCTCCTTACGAGCAGTACTTC. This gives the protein CASTPTVSPYEQYF.

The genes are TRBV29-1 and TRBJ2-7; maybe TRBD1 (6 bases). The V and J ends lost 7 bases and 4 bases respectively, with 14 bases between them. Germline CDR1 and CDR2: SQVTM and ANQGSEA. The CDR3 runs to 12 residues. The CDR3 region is CSGAGTHYEQYF. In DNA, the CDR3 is TGCAGCGGGGCCGGGACACATTACGAGCAGTACTTC.

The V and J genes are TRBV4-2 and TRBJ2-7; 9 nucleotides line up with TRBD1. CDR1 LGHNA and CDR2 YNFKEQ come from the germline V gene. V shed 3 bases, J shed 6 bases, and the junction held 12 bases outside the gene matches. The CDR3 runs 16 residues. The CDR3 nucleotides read TGTGCCAGCAGCCATATAGGACGGGACAGGGCTAGCGAGCAGTACTTC. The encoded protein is CASSHIGRDRASEQYF.